A single sample is the source of the 31 T cell receptor beta chains below, sequenced in a study of T-cell memory formation after mild COVID-19. TCRdb re-derived calls from the 5' RACE reads in MiXCR, one entry per CDR3 protein. The profile shows 470,000 or so distinct CDR3 sequences, roughly 18% of them singletons. The source material was PBMCs or a T cell subset sorted from them (not recorded which). The receptors here all came from an adult woman who had mild COVID-19 (a few samples of this study predate the infection). Cell type and time point are not known.

This clonotype was picked up a small number of times. The chain joins TRBV11-2 to TRBJ2-3, with unresolved D. V was cut by 0 bases and J by 5 bases, with 9 bases left in between. Germline assignment: CDR1 SGHAT and CDR2 FQNNGV. The CDR3 is 14 residues long. The CDR3 region is CASSLDLAVDTQYF. The CDR3 DNA sequence: TGTGCCAGCAGCTTAGATCTGGCAGTAGATACGCAGTATTTT.

This clonotype came up many times. This chain joins TRBV5-5 and TRBJ2-3; no clear D gene. The V gene lost 1 base and the J gene lost 4 bases, with 10 bases spanning the gap. Germline CDR1 and CDR2: SGHKS and YYEKEE (reference sequence). This CDR3 is built from 14 residues. In nucleotides, the CDR3 is TGTGCCAGCAGCTTGTATTCATCCTCAGATACGCAGTATTTT. It is translated as CASSLYSSSDTQYF.

This clonotype was observed a handful of times. The V gene is TRBV7-8, the J gene TRBJ2-7; 10 bases map to TRBD2. The CDR3 runs 15 residues. From germline, CDR1 is SGHVS and CDR2 FQNEAQ. The trim removed 7 bases at V and 6 bases at J, leaving 12 bases unmatched. The CDR3, as DNA: TGTGCCAGCACCCCCCCGAAGCGGGAGGGTAGCGAGCAGTACTTC. Translating it yields CASTPPKREGSEQYF.

This clonotype was detected ten times or more. The chain has TRBV4-3 and TRBJ2-5, with D possibly matching TRBD1 (6 bases). Germline V gives CDR1 LGHNA, CDR2 YSLEER. The CDR3 totals 14 residues. V was trimmed by 5 bases and J by 5 bases, leaving 15 bases between them. The CDR3 region is CASSSGMQGETQYF. CDR3 DNA: TGCGCCAGCAGCTCCGGAATGCAGGGGGAGACCCAGTACTTC.

This clonotype was counted only a few times. This sequence joins TRBV6-1 and TRBJ2-1; tentatively, D is TRBD2 (6 bases). CDR3 length equals 16 residues. Germline CDR1 reads MNHNS; CDR2 reads SASEGT. V was clipped by 5 bases and J by 7 bases, with 21 bases between them. CDR3 sequence (DNA): TGTGCCAGCAGTATCGGAGGCGGGGCGGGAAAAAATGAGCAGTTCTTC. It encodes CASSIGGGAGKNEQFF.

This clonotype was observed a few times. This chain uses TRBV15 with TRBJ2-6, with D unresolved. This CDR3 is built from 16 residues. V lost 1 base and J lost 0, with 7 bases in between. Germline assignment: CDR1 LNHNV and CDR2 YYDKDF (reference sequence). This CDR3 is CATSRVPVSGANVLTF. CDR3 DNA: TGTGCCACCAGCAGAGTCCCCGTCTCTGGGGCCAACGTCCTGACTTTC.

This clonotype was detected a few times. The V gene is TRBV20-1, the J gene TRBJ1-4; TRBD1 might be the D (6 bases). CDR1 and CDR2 (germline): DFQATT, SNEGSKA (reference sequence). Trimming shortened V by 1 base and J by 8 bases, and 8 bases separated the two germline ends. The CDR3 covers 12 residues. CDR3 DNA sequence: TGCAGTGCTAGAGGGACAGTAGAAAAACTGTTTTTT. It translates to CSARGTVEKLFF.

This clonotype was recorded at least ten times. The CDR3 bases are TGTGCCAGCAGTCAATCGGGACATGGCACCGGGGAGCTGTTTTTT. Translation gives CASSQSGHGTGELFF. The chain uses TRBV7-3 and TRBJ2-2, with a possible D match to TRBD1 (6 bases). This CDR3 is 15 amino acids long. The ends were cut back, 6 bases at V and 4 bases at J, with 15 bases in the middle. From germline, CDR1 is SGHTA and CDR2 FQGTGA.

This chain's CDR3 is CASSLLMDEQFF. The CDR3 nucleotides are TGTGCCAGCAGCTTACTGATGGATGAGCAGTTCTTC. V is TRBV7-2 and J is TRBJ2-1; the D is unclear. The CDR3 length is 12 residues. V lost 2 bases to trimming and J lost 8 bases, with 7 bases between them. Germline CDR1 and CDR2: SGHTA and FQGNSA.

A few counts support this clonotype. V is TRBV9 and J is TRBJ2-7; 8 bases align to TRBD1. CDR1 SGDLS and CDR2 YYNGEE come from the germline V gene. Trimming cost V 4 bases and J 1 base; bases outside gene matches: 7. The CDR3 loop spans 15 amino acids. CDR3 protein: CASSSGQGRSYEQYF. CDR3 sequence (DNA): TGTGCCAGCAGCTCAGGACAGGGCAGGTCCTACGAGCAGTACTTC.

This chain uses TRBV6-5 with TRBJ2-7; D unclear. V dropped 2 bases and J dropped 0 bases, with 5 bases sitting between them. The CDR3 is 13 amino acids. The germline V gene has CDR1 MNHEY and CDR2 SVGAGI. The chain's CDR3 is CASSYRTSYEQYF. The CDR3 bases are TGTGCCAGCAGTTACCGGACCTCCTACGAGCAGTACTTC.

This clonotype was detected many times. The chain combines TRBV12-3 or TRBV12-4 with TRBJ1-1; D ambiguous. V was pared by 7 bases and J by 0 bases, with 12 bases between. The CDR3 has 14 amino acids. The CDR3 DNA reads TGTGCCAGCAATTTTGGACGGTTGAACACTGAAGCTTTCTTT. Its translation is CASNFGRLNTEAFF.

This clonotype occurred many times. The chain couples TRBV7-2 to TRBJ2-1; D is ambiguous. This CDR3 has 12 residues. Looked up from germline, CDR1 is SGHTA and CDR2 is FQGNSA. V lost 4 bases and J 6 bases, leaving 7 bases between the germline ends. CDR3 amino acids: CASSSGPNEQFF. For the CDR3, the DNA is TGTGCCAGCAGCTCGGGCCCCAATGAGCAGTTCTTC.

The chain couples TRBV5-1 to TRBJ2-3, with 8 bases that match TRBD2. The CDR3 has 14 residues. J was trimmed by 4 bases and V by 4 bases; bases with no gene match: 5. Germline V CDR1 and CDR2: SGHRS, YFSETQ. The CDR3: CASSHGLASDTQYF. CDR3 in DNA: TGCGCCAGCAGCCACGGACTAGCCTCAGATACGCAGTATTTT.

The chain joins TRBV15 to TRBJ2-7, with a weak D call TRBD1 (6 bases). Between the trimmed V and J ends, which lost 5 bases and 1 base, there was a span of 15 bases. The CDR3 spans 15 residues. Germline CDR1 LNHNV, CDR2 YYDKDF (reference sequence). The CDR3 DNA is TGTGCCACCAGCGAGGCTTTGAGGGGGTCCTACGAGCAGTACTTC. Residues: CATSEALRGSYEQYF.

The CDR3 here is CASRVSVNTEAFF. Written as DNA, the CDR3 is TGTGCCAGCAGAGTAAGCGTGAACACTGAAGCTTTCTTT. V is TRBV6-5 and J is TRBJ1-1; no firm D call. This CDR3 contains 13 residues. Trimming shortened V by 6 bases and J by 0 bases, and 8 bases separated the two germline ends. Germline CDR1 reads MNHEY; CDR2 reads SVGAGI.

In this sample, this clonotype turned up many times. The gene calls are TRBV7-3 and TRBJ2-1, with a tentative D call TRBD1 (6 bases). Per the germline V gene, CDR1 is SGHTA and CDR2 is FQGTGA. The V and J ends lost 6 bases and 4 bases respectively, with 10 bases between them. The CDR3 runs 13 residues. CDR3 in amino acids: CASSLQGYNEQFF. The DNA for the CDR3 is TGTGCCAGCAGTTTACAGGGATACAATGAGCAGTTCTTC.

This clonotype was observed a handful of times. The rearrangement joins TRBV3-1 to TRBJ1-1, with no clear D. CDR3 length: 16 residues. Trimming stripped 0 bases from V and 1 base from J, with 12 bases between. Germline values: CDR1 LGHDT, CDR2 YNNKEL (reference sequence). CDR3 DNA: TGTGCCAGCAGCCAAGATGATGCCACGACGAACACTGAAGCTTTCTTT. Translated: CASSQDDATTNTEAFF.

Concerning this clonotype: A read error may produce the germline difference seen at one junction end. The rearrangement joins TRBV20-1 to TRBJ2-3, with a tentative D call TRBD2 (6 bases). Germline CDR1 and CDR2: DFQATT and SNEGSKA (reference sequence). This CDR3 contains 13 residues. The CDR3 DNA reads TGCATTGCTCTCCGCGGAGGGACAGATACGCAGTATTTT. Amino acids: CIALRGGTDTQYF.

This clonotype was counted ten times or more. For the CDR3, the DNA is TGTGCCAGCAGCCCACCCTCGGGGGGGAAGAATGAGCAGTTCTTC. Translation gives CASSPPSGGKNEQFF. V usage is TRBV7-9 and J usage is TRBJ2-1, with 8 bases that match TRBD2. CDR3 size: 15 residues. From germline, CDR1 is SEHNR and CDR2 FQNEAQ (reference sequence). V was pared by 5 bases and J by 7 bases, with 10 bases of the junction left unmatched.

Many counts were recorded for this clonotype. V and J are TRBV7-6 and TRBJ2-1; TRBD1 agrees at 9 bases. Looked up from germline, CDR1 is SGHVS and CDR2 is FNYEAQ. The CDR3 runs to 16 residues. The trim removed 5 bases at V and 4 bases at J, leaving 9 bases unmatched. In DNA, the CDR3 is TGTGCCAGCAGCCTACAACAGGGGGCGAGATACAATGAGCAGTTCTTC. It yields the protein CASSLQQGARYNEQFF.

The J gene is TRBJ2-5, the V gene TRBV6-1; D unclear. The CDR3 totals 14 residues. Trimming pared 2 bases from V and 0 bases from J, leaving 7 bases between. CDR1 is MNHNS, CDR2 SASEGT, per germline. The CDR3 loop reads CASSELSYQETQYF. The CDR3 DNA follows: TGTGCCAGCAGTGAACTGTCGTACCAAGAGACCCAGTACTTC.

The chain recombines TRBV7-2 with TRBJ2-5; TRBD2 is a possible D gene (7 bases). Trimming pared 4 bases from V and 5 bases from J, leaving 20 bases between. The germline V gene encodes CDR1 SGHTA and CDR2 FQGNSA. The CDR3 totals 16 residues. The CDR3 is CASSSWGHPGRETQYF. The DNA of the CDR3 is TGTGCCAGCAGCTCCTGGGGACACCCCGGGAGGGAGACCCAGTACTTC.

This clonotype was seen only a few times. The CDR3 nucleotides are TGCAGTGCTAGAGGCCGCGGTGAGCAGTTCTTC. Its protein is CSARGRGEQFF. The genes are TRBV20-1 and TRBJ2-1, with D uncertain. V gave up 1 base and J gave up 9 bases, with 7 bases separating them. The germline gives CDR1 DFQATT, CDR2 SNEGSKA (reference sequence). The CDR3 has 11 amino acids.

The sample holds a few counts of this clonotype. This chain connects TRBV7-2 to TRBJ2-3; 12 bases agree with TRBD2. V gave up 3 bases and J gave up 5 bases; unmatched junction bases: 12. The CDR3 covers 18 residues. Germline V gives CDR1 SGHTA, CDR2 FQGNSA. The CDR3 nucleotides are TGTGCCAGCAGCTTGGGTGGGCTAGCGGGAGGGCGTGGAGATACGCAGTATTTT. It encodes CASSLGGLAGGRGDTQYF. The entire variable domain, with the rest obtained from reference TRBV7-2 and TRBJ2-3, is as follows: GAGVSQSPSNKVTEKGKDVELRCDPISGHTALYWYRQSLGQGLEFLIYFQGNSAPDKSGLPSDRFSAERTGGSVSTLTIQRTQQEDSAVYLCASSLGGLAGGRGDTQYFGPGTRLTVL.

The V call is TRBV29-1, the J call TRBJ1-2; 8 nucleotides align to TRBD1. Germline V gene lookup returns CDR1 SQVTM and CDR2 ANQGSEA. The trim removed 3 bases at V and 4 bases at J, leaving 16 bases unmatched. The CDR3 extends over 17 amino acids. CDR3: CSVDTRDRTSPLYGYTF. CDR3 nucleotides: TGCAGCGTTGATACGAGGGACAGGACGTCCCCCCTCTATGGCTACACCTTC.

With respect to this clonotype: At one end, the junction sequence differs from germline, possibly due to a read error. J is TRBJ2-1 and V is TRBV15, with 10 bases fitting TRBD1. The CDR3 is 19 residues long. Germline values: CDR1 LNHNV, CDR2 YYDKDF (reference sequence). CDR3 sequence: CATSRGQGVSGRYYNEQFF. CDR3 bases: TGTGCCACCAGTAGAGGACAGGGGGTATCCGGGCGGTATTACAATGAGCAGTTCTTC.

This clonotype was picked up many times. CDR3 residues: CATSDLPGNVAPDTQYF. CDR3 coding DNA: TGTGCCACCAGTGATTTGCCCGGAAATGTAGCCCCAGATACGCAGTATTTT. This chain uses TRBV24-1 with TRBJ2-3; D is uncertain. CDR1 KGHDR and CDR2 SFDVKD come from the germline V gene. V was clipped by 0 bases and J by 4 bases, with 16 bases between them. The CDR3 has 17 amino acids.

The chain couples TRBV25-1 to TRBJ2-7; 9 bases line up with TRBD1. V shed 3 bases, J shed 4 bases, and the junction held 10 bases outside the gene matches. Germline V gene lookup returns CDR1 MGHDK and CDR2 SYGVNS. The CDR3 is 16 residues long. The CDR3 protein is CASSDSTGTGIYEQYF. The CDR3 DNA sequence: TGTGCCAGCAGTGATTCGACCGGGACAGGGATTTACGAGCAGTACTTC.

This chain uses TRBV25-1 with TRBJ2-2; D might be TRBD1 or TRBD2, each matching 5 bases. The V gene's germline CDR1 is MGHDK and CDR2 SYGVNS. The CDR3 runs to 15 residues. Trimming stripped 0 bases from V and 3 bases from J, with 8 bases between. CDR3 in amino acids: CASSEYGADTGELFF. DNA of the CDR3: TGTGCCAGCAGTGAATACGGGGCTGACACCGGGGAGCTGTTTTTT.

The rearrangement joins TRBV12-3 or TRBV12-4 to TRBJ2-1, with D hard to call. The CDR3 sequence is 11 residues long. V lost 5 bases, J lost 10 bases, and 9 bases lay in between. This chain's CDR3 is CASSKPDEQFF. As DNA, the CDR3 is TGTGCCAGCAGTAAGCCAGACGAGCAGTTCTTC.